The 13 T cell receptor beta chains below were found in one sample sequenced in a study of neurological immune-mediated disorders. MiXCR, run by TCRdb on the 5' RACE reads, gives a single entry per CDR3 protein. This sample carries under 45,000 distinct CDR3 sequences, 12% of them seen once, and the ten largest clones take about 1.3%. The sample comprised PBMCs. These TCRs come from a female donor in good health.

This clonotype was found many times. The chain joins TRBV11-2 to TRBJ2-3, with a weak D call TRBD2 (6 bases). V lost 1 base to trimming and J lost 2 bases, with 10 bases between them. This CDR3 region has 15 residues. From germline, CDR1 is SGHAT and CDR2 FQNNGV. CDR3 in amino acids: CASSLVGTDTDTQYF. Here the CDR3 DNA reads TGTGCCAGCAGCTTAGTGGGGACTGACACAGATACGCAGTATTTT.

This clonotype was seen at least ten times. A clone one base away is much larger, so this may be a read error. Lacking the conserved final phenylalanine or tryptophan, this CDR3 likely reflects a read error. The J gene is TRBJ1-4, the V gene TRBV2, with a weak D call TRBD1 (6 bases). Germline values: CDR1 SNHLY, CDR2 FYNNEI. The CDR3 runs to 12 residues. With 8 bases removed from V and 14 bases from J, the gap between germline ends came to 18 bases. In DNA form, the CDR3 reads TGTGCCAGCGGGGGCCAAGGGGCAAATCTGTTTTTG. The encoded protein is CASGGQGANLFL.

This clonotype showed up many times. J is TRBJ2-7 and V is TRBV5-1; unclear D gene. The CDR3 contains 14 residues. With 7 bases removed from V and 0 bases from J, the gap between germline ends came to 14 bases. CDR1 is SGHRS, CDR2 YFSETQ, per germline. The CDR3 coding sequence is TGCGCCAGCCGTTGGACCGAATCCTCCTACGAGCAGTACTTC. The encoded protein is CASRWTESSYEQYF. The full variable domain, in which reference TRBV5-1 and TRBJ2-7 provide the parts outside the CDR3, is KAGVTQTPRYLIKTRGQQVTLSCSPISGHRSVSWYQQTPGQGLQFLFEYFSETQRNKGNFPGRFSGRQFSNSRSEMNVSTLELGDSALYLCASRWTESSYEQYFGPGTRLTVT.

This clonotype has at least ten counts. The genes are TRBV10-3 and TRBJ2-7, with TRBD1 as a possible D gene (7 bases). Trimming cost V 0 bases and J 8 bases, with 11 bases left between them. Looked up from germline, CDR1 is ENHRY and CDR2 is SYGVKD. The CDR3 consists of 13 residues. Written as DNA, the CDR3 is TGTGCCATCAGTGAGTCAGGAGGGGGCAAGCAGTACTTC. It yields the protein CAISESGGGKQYF.

The rearrangement uses TRBV20-1 and TRBJ1-1; D perhaps matches TRBD1 (6 bases). Germline CDR1 DFQATT, CDR2 SNEGSKA (reference sequence). The CDR3 is 14 residues long. Between the trimmed V and J ends, which lost 5 bases and 5 bases, there was a span of 18 bases. CDR3 nucleotide sequence: TGCAGTGCTCCAGAGGGACAAACGAAAACTGAAGCTTTCTTT. Encoded protein: CSAPEGQTKTEAFF.

This clonotype was detected ten times or more. The chain has TRBV12-3 or TRBV12-4 and TRBJ1-6; possible D gene TRBD1, 5 bases. This CDR3 comprises 12 residues. Trimming pared 7 bases from V and 10 bases from J, leaving 11 bases between. The CDR3 loop is CASTQGKSPLHF. In DNA form, the CDR3 reads TGTGCCAGCACCCAGGGAAAATCACCCCTCCACTTT.

The sample holds many counts of this clonotype. This chain joins TRBV20-1 and TRBJ2-5, with TRBD1 as a possible D gene (5 bases). CDR1 is DFQATT, CDR2 SNEGSKA, per germline (reference sequence). V was pared by 0 bases and J by 5 bases, with 16 bases between. This CDR3 has 15 amino acids. CDR3: CSARDQGRQRETQYF. The CDR3 nucleotides are TGCAGTGCTAGAGATCAGGGTCGACAAAGGGAGACCCAGTACTTC.

In this sample, this clonotype is medium-sized. The V call is TRBV5-1, the J call TRBJ1-2, with D possibly TRBD1 on 5 matching bases. The CDR3 extends over 15 amino acids. Trimming shortened V by 5 bases and J by 5 bases, and 19 bases separated the two germline ends. Per germline, CDR1 SGHRS and CDR2 YFSETQ. The CDR3 nucleotides are TGCGCCAGCAGATTCGACCCTGGGACGTGGTATGGCTACACCTTC. This gives the protein CASRFDPGTWYGYTF.

This clonotype was picked up many times. This chain connects TRBV7-3 to TRBJ2-1, with TRBD2 matching 7 bases. The germline V gene has CDR1 SGHTA and CDR2 FQGTGA. This CDR3 has 13 amino acids. V lost 4 bases, J lost 9 bases, and 6 bases stayed unmatched. For the CDR3, the DNA is TGTGCCAGCAGCTCCGGGGGGTCATCTGAGCAGTTCTTC. Its translation is CASSSGGSSEQFF.

In its sample, this clonotype was seen many times. The chain carries TRBV4-1 and TRBJ2-1, with D perhaps matching TRBD2 (7 bases). The CDR3 has 16 amino acids. V lost 1 base, J lost 1 base, and 11 bases lay in between. From germline, CDR1 is MGHRA and CDR2 YSYEKL. The CDR3 protein is CASSQAGGISYNEQFF. In nucleotides, the CDR3 is TGCGCCAGCAGCCAAGCGGGGGGCATATCCTACAATGAGCAGTTCTTC.

By share, this clonotype counts as medium-sized. This chain uses TRBV20-1 with TRBJ1-1, with D hard to call. There are 14 residues in the CDR3. Germline V CDR1 and CDR2: DFQATT, SNEGSKA (reference sequence). V gave up 5 bases and J gave up 1 base, with 14 bases separating them. CDR3 in DNA: TGCAGTGCTTTTCGAAGTAAAGGGAACACTGAAGCTTTCTTT. Protein sequence: CSAFRSKGNTEAFF.

The chain employs TRBV2 and TRBJ1-3, with D perhaps matching TRBD1 (5 bases). The CDR3 is 14 amino acids. The V and J ends lost 7 bases and 3 bases respectively, with 13 bases between them. Germline V gene lookup returns CDR1 SNHLY and CDR2 FYNNEI. The CDR3 loop reads CASKGTSIGNTIYF. The CDR3 nucleotides are TGTGCCAGCAAGGGGACTAGCATTGGAAACACCATATATTTT. The whole variable domain, remainder taken from reference TRBV2 and TRBJ1-3, is EPEVTQTPSHQVTQMGQEVILRCVPISNHLYFYWYRQILGQKVEFLVSFYNNEISEKSEIFDDQFSVERPDGSNFTLKIRSTKLEDSAMYFCASKGTSIGNTIYFGEGSWLTVV.

This clonotype was detected ten times or more. The V call is TRBV18, the J call TRBJ1-1, with D possibly TRBD1 on 6 matching bases. Germline V CDR1 and CDR2: KGHSH, LQKENI. V was cut by 5 bases and J by 1 base, with 11 bases left in between. The CDR3 loop spans 14 amino acids. The CDR3 sequence: CASSTTGGNTEAFF. The CDR3 DNA reads as TGTGCCAGCTCAACGACAGGAGGGAACACTGAAGCTTTCTTT. Based on the CDR3 plus reference TRBV18 and TRBJ1-1, the full variable domain is NAGVMQNPRHLVRRRGQEARLRCSPMKGHSHVYWYRQLPEEGLKFMVYLQKENIIDESGMPKERFSAEFPKEGPSILRIQQVVRGDSAAYFCASSTTGGNTEAFFGQGTRLTVV.